One sample yielded the 13 T cell receptor beta chains listed below, sequenced in a study of CD8 T cells in ankylosing spondylitis. MiXCR, run by TCRdb on the 5' RACE reads, gives a single entry per CDR3 protein. Of 250,000 to 350,000 distinct CDR3 sequences in the sample, over 15% were seen once. Source material: blood, either unsorted or a sorted T cell fraction (not recorded which). The source is a male donor with ankylosing spondylitis or in good health (not recorded which).

This clonotype has only a few counts. J is TRBJ1-1 and V is TRBV20-1; D is uncertain. Germline V gene data show CDR1 as DFQATT and CDR2 as SNEGSKA (reference sequence). The CDR3 loop spans 11 amino acids. The V and J ends lost 3 bases and 7 bases respectively, with 9 bases between them. CDR3 residues: CSARGQHEAFF. The CDR3 nucleotides read TGCAGTGCTAGGGGCCAGCATGAAGCTTTCTTT.

Written as DNA, the CDR3 is TGTGCCACCAGCGGCCCGCATAGTGGGTCCTACGAGCAGTACGTC. It is translated as CATSGPHSGSYEQYV. The chain is built from TRBV15 and TRBJ2-7; D unresolved. With 5 bases removed from V and 1 base from J, the gap between germline ends came to 15 bases. This CDR3 is built from 15 residues. Looked up from germline, CDR1 is LNHNV and CDR2 is YYDKDF (reference sequence).

This clonotype was picked up a small number of times. V and J are TRBV5-1 and TRBJ1-5; 9 nucleotides agree with TRBD1. This CDR3 comprises 17 residues. V lost 4 bases, J lost 0 bases, and 8 bases stayed unmatched. CDR1 is SGHRS, CDR2 YFSETQ, per germline. CDR3 in amino acids: CASSPGTGSNSNQPQHF. Written as DNA, the CDR3 is TGCGCCAGCAGCCCCGGGACAGGGTCGAATAGCAATCAGCCCCAGCATTTT.

The chain uses TRBV20-1 and TRBJ1-4; D gene ambiguous. The CDR3 contains 13 residues. V was shortened by 2 bases and J by 0 bases, with 4 bases between the two germline ends. Germline CDR1 DFQATT, CDR2 SNEGSKA (reference sequence). The CDR3 sequence: CSARLTTNEKLFF. The CDR3, as DNA: TGCAGTGCTAGACTGACAACTAATGAAAAACTGTTTTTT.

This clonotype was counted many times. This chain uses TRBV6-6 with TRBJ2-1; no clear D. With 3 bases removed from V and 4 bases from J, the gap between germline ends came to 4 bases. CDR3 size: 12 residues. In germline, CDR1 is MNHNY, CDR2 SVGAGI (reference sequence). The CDR3 reads CASSYPYNEQFF. In nucleotides, the CDR3 is TGTGCCAGCAGTTATCCGTACAATGAGCAGTTCTTC.

The table lists this clonotype with a few counts. The rearrangement joins TRBV7-6 to TRBJ2-1; 7 nucleotides agree with TRBD2. The trim removed 0 bases at V and 5 bases at J, leaving 7 bases unmatched. CDR1 is SGHVS, CDR2 FNYEAQ, per germline. CDR3 length equals 16 residues. The CDR3, as DNA: TGTGCCAGCAGCTTAGCCGCAAGCGGGACCGACAATGAGCAGTTCTTC. Residues: CASSLAASGTDNEQFF.

The chain uses TRBV7-2 and TRBJ2-3, with a tentative D call TRBD1 (6 bases). The CDR3 has 15 amino acids. V was shortened by 6 bases and J by 2 bases, with 15 bases between the two germline ends. Germline loops: CDR1 SGHTA, CDR2 FQGNSA. CDR3 DNA sequence: TGTGCCAGCAGAGACCCGAGACAGGACACAGATACGCAGTATTTT. It yields the protein CASRDPRQDTDTQYF.

This clonotype showed up just once. This rearrangement joins TRBV24-1 to TRBJ1-1; D not resolved. This CDR3 region has 12 residues. Germline V gene data show CDR1 as KGHDR and CDR2 as SFDVKD. V was clipped by 8 bases and J by 1 base, with 7 bases between them. The CDR3 spells CATKGPNTEAFF. The DNA of the CDR3 is TGTGCCACCAAAGGGCCGAACACTGAAGCTTTCTTT.

The rearrangement joins TRBV3-1 to TRBJ2-2, with 11 nucleotides matching TRBD1. The junction had 5 bases not matched to a gene; V was cut back by 10 bases and J by 1 base. The CDR3 extends over 15 amino acids. The germline gives CDR1 LGHDT, CDR2 YNNKEL (reference sequence). The CDR3 region is CATGTGGLNTGELFF. In nucleotides, the CDR3 is TGTGCCACGGGGACAGGGGGGTTGAACACCGGGGAGCTGTTTTTT.

The J gene is TRBJ2-5, the V gene TRBV9; the D is unclear. In germline, CDR1 is SGDLS, CDR2 YYNGEE. V dropped 0 bases and J dropped 5 bases, with 11 bases sitting between them. The CDR3 extends over 14 amino acids. CDR3 loop: CASSVGADSETQYF. The CDR3 region has the DNA TGTGCCAGCAGCGTAGGCGCGGATTCGGAGACCCAGTACTTC. The full variable domain, completed using reference TRBV9 and TRBJ2-5, is DSGVTQTPKHLITATGQRVTLRCSPRSGDLSVYWYQQSLDQGLQFLIQYYNGEERAKGNILERFSAQQFPDLHSELNLSSLELGDSALYFCASSVGADSETQYFGPGTRLLVL.

This clonotype has just a few counts. The chain has TRBV7-8 and TRBJ2-5; D is tentatively TRBD1 or TRBD2 (6 bases each). This CDR3 has 13 amino acids. Germline V gene sequence: CDR1 SGHVS, CDR2 FQNEAQ. V lost 8 bases and J 5 bases, leaving 15 bases between the germline ends. CDR3 DNA: TGTGCCAGCGGATTAGGGGGAGGCGAGACCCAGTACTTC. It codes for CASGLGGGETQYF.

The chain joins TRBV10-3 to TRBJ2-2; tentatively, D is TRBD1 (6 bases). Germline CDR1 and CDR2: ENHRY and SYGVKD. CDR3 length: 13 residues. V was cut by 8 bases and J by 5 bases, with 12 bases left in between. In nucleotides, the CDR3 is TGTGCCATCCAGGGGCCGGGGACCGGGGAGCTGTTTTTT. It yields the protein CAIQGPGTGELFF.

This clonotype was seen at least ten times. The chain uses TRBV20-1 and TRBJ1-5; D not certain. V lost 0 bases to trimming and J lost 0 bases, with 9 bases between them. The CDR3 contains 15 residues. Germline V gene lookup returns CDR1 DFQATT and CDR2 SNEGSKA (reference sequence). This CDR3 is CSAREGPYSNQPQHF. CDR3 coding DNA: TGCAGTGCTAGAGAGGGTCCGTATAGCAATCAGCCCCAGCATTTT.